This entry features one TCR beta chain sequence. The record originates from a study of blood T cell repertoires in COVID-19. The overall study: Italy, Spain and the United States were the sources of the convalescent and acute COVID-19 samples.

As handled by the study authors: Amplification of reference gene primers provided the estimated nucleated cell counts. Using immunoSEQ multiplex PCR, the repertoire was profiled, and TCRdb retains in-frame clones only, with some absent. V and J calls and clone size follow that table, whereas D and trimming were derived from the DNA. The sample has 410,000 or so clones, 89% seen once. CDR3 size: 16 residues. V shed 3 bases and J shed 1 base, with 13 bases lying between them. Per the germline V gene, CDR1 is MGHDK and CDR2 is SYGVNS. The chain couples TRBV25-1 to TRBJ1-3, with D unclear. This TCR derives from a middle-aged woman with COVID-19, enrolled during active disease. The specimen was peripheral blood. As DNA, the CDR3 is TGTGCCAGCAGTGATCCCCCAGGCCCTTCTGGAAACACCATATATTTT. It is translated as CASSDPPGPSGNTIYF.